This T cell receptor beta chain is drawn from a study of cytomegalovirus exposure and HLA in healthy donors. Study background: Most donors, roughly 82% of more than 300 genotyped, fell in the Caucasian-associated ancestry cluster. Overall study findings and caveats: A later analysis by the authors found several of the most significant clusters apparently linked to common viral pathogens. The number of N-insertions in an Asian-associated ancestry cluster was reportedly below the roughly 670-donor mean in a later analysis.

This CDR3 has 13 residues. J was trimmed by 7 bases and V by 3 bases; bases with no gene match: 7. The V gene's germline CDR1 is SQVTM and CDR2 ANQGSEA. In the PCR, 60 Vbeta and 13 Jbeta primers were used. Only in-frame clones appear in the TCRdb table, and some are missing; sequencing was by immunoSEQ multiplex PCR. The table has 200,000 to 250,000 clones, approximately 80% seen once. This clone was counted once. Its target is not known. Source material: PBMCs. V is TRBV29-1 and J is TRBJ1-2; 8 bases are shared with TRBD1. The sequence came from a girl aged 2-10 years in good health and CMV-seronegative. CDR3 residues: CSVEGDRGIGYTF. CDR3 sequence (DNA): TGCAGCGTTGAGGGCGACAGGGGCATTGGCTACACCTTC.